This is a list of T cell receptor beta chains from one sample in a study of control samples from healthy donors and cancer patients. Using immunoSEQ multiplex PCR, the repertoire was profiled, and TCRdb retains in-frame clones only, with some absent. The table shows over 200,000 clones, with roughly 80% occurring only once. Sequenced material: PBMCs. The receptors originated from a woman in her sixties with lung cancer. Each CDR3 is given with its conserved first and last residue. D genes are given only for firm matches. Clone size is not always given. Where it is, it says once, few, many or a class for expanded clones.

>few|TRBJ1-6|TRBV27|14|.
CASSPTGIDSPLHF
TGTGCCAGCAGCCCCACAGGGATCGATTCACCCCTCCACTTT
>.|TRBJ2-5|TRBV19|15|TRBD1
CASSIGQGSFETQYF
TGTGCCAGTAGTATTGGACAGGGTTCCTTCGAGACCCAGTACTTC
>.|TRBJ1-2|TRBV19|15|TRBD1
CASSWDRGRVYGYTF
TGTGCCAGTAGTTGGGACAGGGGCCGCGTTTATGGCTACACCTTC
>.|TRBJ2-1|TRBV9|15|TRBD1
CASSVLQGAEGEQFF
TGTGCCAGCAGCGTACTCCAGGGGGCAGAGGGTGAGCAGTTCTTC
>.|TRBJ2-7|TRBV6-5|15|.
CASSYSRQANYEQYF
TGTGCCAGCAGTTACAGTCGGCAGGCTAACTACGAGCAGTACTTC
>once|TRBJ2-3|TRBV24-1|15|TRBD2
CATSSSGEVTDTQYF
TGTGCCACCAGTTCCAGCGGGGAGGTCACAGATACGCAGTATTTT
>.|TRBJ2-1|TRBV28|24|TRBD2
CASSLYRGRTGGLAGGSNYNEQFF
TGTGCCAGCAGTTTATACAGGGGGCGGACCGGAGGACTAGCGGGAGGCTCCAACTACAATGAGCAGTTCTTC
>few|TRBJ1-1|TRBV27|13|.
CASSALEGTEAFF
TGTGCCAGCAGTGCCCTGGAGGGTACTGAAGCTTTCTTT
>once|TRBJ1-4|TRBV28|15|.
CASSFGSAHGEKLFF
TGTGCCAGCAGTTTTGGATCGGCCCACGGTGAAAAACTGTTTTTT
>.|TRBJ1-4|TRBV7-3|15|TRBD1
CASSRTGAPDEKLFF
TGTGCCAGCAGTCGAACAGGGGCGCCGGATGAAAAACTGTTTTTT
>.|TRBJ1-5|TRBV19|17|.
CASSIISGEGGPQPQHF
TGTGCCAGTAGTATAATCAGTGGCGAGGGAGGTCCTCAGCCCCAGCATTTT
>.|TRBJ1-5|TRBV30|13|.
CAWEGGFNQPQHF
TGTGCCTGGGAGGGGGGGTTCAATCAGCCCCAGCATTTT
>.|TRBJ1-2|TRBV9|15|TRBD1
CASSVGGGGNYGYTF
TGTGCCAGCAGCGTAGGTGGAGGGGGCAACTATGGCTACACCTTC
>.|TRBJ1-6|TRBV7-2|15|TRBD1
CASSTTGTGLSPLHF
TGTGCCAGCAGCACAACCGGGACAGGGTTATCACCCCTCCACTTT
>.|TRBJ2-2|TRBV4-1|14|.
CASSQLRVAGELFF
TGCGCCAGCAGCCAACTCAGGGTCGCCGGGGAGCTGTTTTTT
>.|TRBJ1-2|TRBV6-5|16|TRBD1
CASSYSFRDRGQGYTF
TGTGCCAGCAGTTACTCGTTTCGGGACAGGGGGCAGGGCTACACCTTC
>few|TRBJ1-4|TRBV6-5|13|.
CATGDATNEKLFF
TGTGCCACCGGAGACGCAACTAATGAAAAACTGTTTTTT
>once|TRBJ1-1|TRBV18|17|TRBD1
CASSPYIIGTGGTEAFF
TGTGCCAGCTCACCATATATTATTGGGACAGGGGGCACTGAAGCTTTCTTT
>.|TRBJ1-6|TRBV15|15|TRBD1
CATSRDGQGTSPLHF
TGTGCCACCAGCAGAGATGGACAGGGAACTTCACCCCTCCACTTT
>few|TRBJ2-1|TRBV2|15|TRBD2
CASSASGGSYNEQFF
TGTGCCAGCAGCGCTAGCGGAGGCTCCTACAATGAGCAGTTCTTC
>.|TRBJ2-2|TRBV7-6|16|TRBD2
CASSNRLAKNTGELFF
TGTGCCAGCAGCAACAGACTAGCGAAGAACACCGGGGAGCTGTTTTTT
>.|TRBJ2-7|TRBV29-1|13|.
CSVALRTSYEQYF
TGCAGCGTTGCCCTCAGGACCTCCTACGAGCAGTACTTC
>.|TRBJ1-2|TRBV5-6|15|.
CASSLDPGADYGYTF
TGTGCCAGCAGCTTGGACCCGGGGGCGGACTATGGCTACACCTTC
>.|TRBJ2-3|TRBV2|16|TRBD2
CASSAGGGGVTDTQYF
TGTGCCAGCAGTGCGGGAGGGGGGGGCGTGACAGATACGCAGTATTTT
>.|TRBJ2-3|TRBV28|17|TRBD2
CASSSVPGLASTDTQYF
TGTGCCAGCAGCTCCGTCCCGGGACTAGCGAGCACAGATACGCAGTATTTT
>.|TRBJ1-4|TRBV11-2|17|.
CASSLNSAGREGEKLFF
TGTGCCAGCAGCTTAAACAGTGCCGGCCGGGAGGGAGAAAAACTGTTTTTT
>few|TRBJ2-7|TRBV10-3|14|TRBD2
CAIKRTGRDYEQYF
TGTGCCATCAAGAGGACTGGGAGGGACTACGAGCAGTACTTC
>.|TRBJ2-2|TRBV3-1/TRBV3-2|13|.
CASYDHVTGELFF
TGTGCCAGCTACGACCACGTCACCGGGGAGCTGTTTTTT
>.|TRBJ2-1|TRBV9|13|.
CASSVAGNNEQFF
TGTGCCAGCAGCGTAGCGGGAAACAATGAGCAGTTCTTC
>.|TRBJ1-1|TRBV5-8|17|.
CASSLWVRRGANTEAFF
TGTGCCAGCAGCTTGTGGGTCAGGAGAGGGGCCAACACTGAAGCTTTCTTT
>.|TRBJ2-7|TRBV6-1|16|TRBD1
CASSEAIGQGTYEQYF
TGTGCCAGCAGTGAAGCGATAGGACAGGGGACCTACGAGCAGTACTTC
>.|TRBJ2-7|TRBV10-3|15|.
CAISERSSPNYEQYF
TGTGCCATCAGTGAGAGGTCGTCGCCAAACTACGAGCAGTACTTC
>.|TRBJ2-5|TRBV7-2|13|.
CASSFEAEETQYF
TGTGCCAGCAGCTTCGAGGCAGAAGAGACCCAGTACTTC
>once|TRBJ1-2|TRBV7-9|14|.
CASSSDAGFYGYTF
TGTGCCAGCAGCTCAGATGCGGGGTTCTATGGCTACACCTTC
>.|TRBJ1-2|TRBV3-1/TRBV3-2|13|.
CASSQARVYGYTF
TGTGCCAGCAGCCAAGCCAGGGTCTATGGCTACACCTTC
>.|TRBJ2-6|TRBV5-1|17|.
CASSGGTVDSGANVLTF
TGCGCCAGCAGCGGCGGGACAGTAGACTCTGGGGCCAACGTCCTGACTTTC
>.|TRBJ1-5|TRBV30|15|.
CAWSSPTVLNQPQHF
TGTGCCTGGAGTAGCCCGACGGTTCTCAATCAGCCCCAGCATTTT
>once|TRBJ2-1|TRBV5-1|14|.
CASSSTNLVNEQFF
TGCGCCAGCAGCTCCACTAATCTGGTCAATGAGCAGTTCTTC
>.|TRBJ2-7|TRBV7-9|16|.
CASSLVVASDSYEQYF
TGTGCCAGCAGCTTAGTTGTCGCTAGCGACTCCTACGAGCAGTACTTC
>once|TRBJ2-5|TRBV18|16|TRBD2
CASSPRGLAGGETQYF
TGTGCCAGCTCACCACGGGGACTAGCGGGAGGAGAGACCCAGTACTTC
>.|TRBJ2-1|TRBV14|10|.
CAILRNEQFF
TGTGCCATCCTAAGGAATGAGCAGTTCTTC
>.|TRBJ2-5|TRBV19|14|TRBD2
CASSIGGGWETQYF
TGTGCCAGTAGTATAGGGGGGGGTTGGGAGACCCAGTACTTC
>.|TRBJ2-2|TRBV2|14|.
CASREGSGTGELFF
TGTGCCAGCAGAGAGGGGAGTGGCACCGGGGAGCTGTTTTTT
>.|TRBJ2-3|TRBV3-1/TRBV3-2|15|TRBD2
CASSQEGTIGGTQYF
TGTGCCAGCAGCCAGGAGGGGACTATCGGAGGGACGCAGTATTTT
>.|TRBJ1-5|TRBV6-1|16|TRBD1
CASSEGTGFSNQPQHF
TGTGCCAGCAGTGAAGGGACAGGGTTTAGCAATCAGCCCCAGCATTTT